This T cell receptor beta chain was sequenced in a study of CD8 T cells in Susac syndrome. CDR3 length equals 14 residues. CDR1 is SGDLS and CDR2 is YYNGEE in the germline V gene. Between the trimmed V and J ends, which lost 1 base and 5 bases, there was a span of 9 bases. Negative isolation was used for CD8+ and CD4+ T cells, and FACS enrichment was applied to TEMRA cells. RNA in amounts of roughly 0.5 to 1 ug was reverse transcribed with random hexamers. With immunoSEQ multiplex PCR, TCR beta CDR3 was amplified across 54 Vbeta and 13 Jbeta. TCRdb fed the immunoSEQ multiplex PCR reads into MiXCR, producing one record per CDR3 protein. The table includes roughly 150,000 distinct CDR3 sequences, approximately 94% detected once.

This chain joins TRBV9 and TRBJ2-2; D remains unclear. This receptor was identified in a human donor with multiple sclerosis. The specimen was CD4+ T cells from PBMCs. CDR3: CASSVSQTTGELFF. In DNA form, the CDR3 reads TGTGCCAGCAGCGTATCACAGACAACCGGGGAGCTGTTTTTT. Using reference TRBV9 and TRBJ2-2 for the parts outside the CDR3, the full variable domain is DSGVTQTPKHLITATGQRVTLRCSPRSGDLSVYWYQQSLDQGLQFLIQYYNGEERAKGNILERFSAQQFPDLHSELNLSSLELGDSALYFCASSVSQTTGELFFGEGSRLTVL.